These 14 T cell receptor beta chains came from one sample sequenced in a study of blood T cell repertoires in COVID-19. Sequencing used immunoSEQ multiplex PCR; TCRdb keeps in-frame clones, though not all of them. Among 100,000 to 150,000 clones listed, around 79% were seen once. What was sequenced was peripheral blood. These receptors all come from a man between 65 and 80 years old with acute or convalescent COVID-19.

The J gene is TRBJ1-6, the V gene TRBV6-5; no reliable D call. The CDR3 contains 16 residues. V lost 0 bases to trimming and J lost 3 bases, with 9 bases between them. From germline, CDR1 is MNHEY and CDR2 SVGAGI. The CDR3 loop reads CASSYSWEGYNSPLHF. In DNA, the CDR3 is TGTGCCAGCAGTTACTCGTGGGAGGGCTATAATTCACCCCTCCACTTT.

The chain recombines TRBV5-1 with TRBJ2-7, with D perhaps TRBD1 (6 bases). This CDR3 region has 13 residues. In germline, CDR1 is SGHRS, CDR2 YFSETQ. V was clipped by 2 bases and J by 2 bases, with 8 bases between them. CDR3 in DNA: TGCGCCAGCAGCTTTTCAGGGGCCTACGAGCAGTACTTC. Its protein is CASSFSGAYEQYF.

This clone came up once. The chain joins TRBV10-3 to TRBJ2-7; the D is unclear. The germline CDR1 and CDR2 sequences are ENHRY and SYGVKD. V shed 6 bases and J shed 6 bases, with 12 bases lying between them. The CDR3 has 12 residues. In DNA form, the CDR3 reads TGTGCCATCAGGGGCGCTAAATTCGAGCAGTACTTC. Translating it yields CAIRGAKFEQYF.

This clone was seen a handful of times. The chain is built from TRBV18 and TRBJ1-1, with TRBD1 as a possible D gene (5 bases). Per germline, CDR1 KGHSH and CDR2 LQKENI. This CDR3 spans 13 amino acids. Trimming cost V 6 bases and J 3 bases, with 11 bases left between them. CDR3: CASSLGGDTEAFF. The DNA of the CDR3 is TGTGCCAGCTCCCTCGGGGGTGACACTGAAGCTTTCTTT.

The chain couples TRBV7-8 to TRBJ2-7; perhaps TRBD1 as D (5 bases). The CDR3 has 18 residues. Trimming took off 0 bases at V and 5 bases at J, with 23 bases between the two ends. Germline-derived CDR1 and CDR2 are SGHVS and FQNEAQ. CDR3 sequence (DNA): TGTGCCAGCAGCTTAGCGTTAAGGGGTGCCCACCCCCCGGACGAGCAGTACTTC. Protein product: CASSLALRGAHPPDEQYF. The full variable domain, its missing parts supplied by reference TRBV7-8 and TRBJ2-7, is GAGVSQSPRYKVAKRGQDVALRCDPISGHVSLFWYQQALGQGPEFLTYFQNEAQLDKSGLPSDRFFAERPEGSVSTLKIQRTQQEDSAVYLCASSLALRGAHPPDEQYFGPGTRLTVT.

CDR3 DNA sequence: TGTGCCACCAGTGATGGACAGCGATCGGGCTATGGCTACACCTTC. This gives the protein CATSDGQRSGYGYTF. The genes are TRBV24-1 and TRBJ1-2; maybe TRBD1 (6 bases). Germline-derived CDR1 and CDR2 are KGHDR and SFDVKD. CDR3 length: 15 amino acids. V dropped 3 bases and J dropped 4 bases, with 14 bases sitting between them.

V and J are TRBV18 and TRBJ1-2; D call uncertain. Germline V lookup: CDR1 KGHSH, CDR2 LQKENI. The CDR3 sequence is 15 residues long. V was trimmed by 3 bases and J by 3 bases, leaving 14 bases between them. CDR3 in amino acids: CASSPSKSADYGYTF. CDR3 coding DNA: TGTGCCAGCTCACCCTCGAAATCAGCGGACTATGGCTACACCTTC.

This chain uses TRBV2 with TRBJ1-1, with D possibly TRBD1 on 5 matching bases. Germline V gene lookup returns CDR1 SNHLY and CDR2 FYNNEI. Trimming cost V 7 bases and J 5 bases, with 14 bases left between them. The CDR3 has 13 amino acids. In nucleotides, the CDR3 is TGTGCCAGCAAAAGGGGCGTATGGACTGAAGCTTTCTTT. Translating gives CASKRGVWTEAFF.

The CDR3 bases are TGTGCCAGTAGTAACAGGGGGCTAGGCCAGCCCCAGCATTTT. This codes for CASSNRGLGQPQHF. V gene TRBV19 combines with J gene TRBJ1-5; 9 nucleotides align to TRBD1. The V and J ends lost 4 bases and 7 bases, in that order; junction bases with no gene match: 5. The CDR3 spans 14 residues. Germline V CDR1 and CDR2: LNHDA, SQIVND (reference sequence). The complete variable domain, with remaining parts taken from reference TRBV19 and TRBJ1-5, reads DGGITQSPKYLFRKEGQNVTLSCEQNLNHDAMYWYRQDPGQGLRLIYYSQIVNDFQKGDIAEGYSVSREKKESFPLTVTSAQKNPTAFYLCASSNRGLGQPQHFGDGTRLSIL.

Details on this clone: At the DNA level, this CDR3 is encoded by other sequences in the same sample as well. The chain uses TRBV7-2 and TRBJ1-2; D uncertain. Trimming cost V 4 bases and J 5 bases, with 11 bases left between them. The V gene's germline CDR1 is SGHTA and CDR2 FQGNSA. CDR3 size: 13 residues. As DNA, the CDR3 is TGTGCCAGCAGCTCGGGGATAGGTTATGGCTACACCTTC. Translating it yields CASSSGIGYGYTF.

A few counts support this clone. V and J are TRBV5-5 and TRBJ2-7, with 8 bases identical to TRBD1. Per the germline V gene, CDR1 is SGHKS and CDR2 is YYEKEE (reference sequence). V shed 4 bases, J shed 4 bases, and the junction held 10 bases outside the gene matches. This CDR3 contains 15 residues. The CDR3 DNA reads TGTGCCAGCAGCCGGCAACCCGGGACAGGTTACGAGCAGTACTTC. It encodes CASSRQPGTGYEQYF.

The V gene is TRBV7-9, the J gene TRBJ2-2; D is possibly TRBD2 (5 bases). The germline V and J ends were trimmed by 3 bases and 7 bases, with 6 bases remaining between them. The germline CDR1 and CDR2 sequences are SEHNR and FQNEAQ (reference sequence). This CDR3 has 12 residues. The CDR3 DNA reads TGTGCCAGCAGCTTTAGCGTCGGGGAGCTGTTTTTT. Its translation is CASSFSVGELFF.

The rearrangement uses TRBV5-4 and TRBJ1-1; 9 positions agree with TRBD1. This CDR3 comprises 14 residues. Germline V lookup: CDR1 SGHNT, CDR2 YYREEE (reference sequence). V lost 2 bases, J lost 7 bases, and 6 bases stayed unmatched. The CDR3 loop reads CASSFRDRESEAFF. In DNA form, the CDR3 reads TGTGCCAGCAGCTTCCGGGACAGGGAGAGTGAAGCTTTCTTT. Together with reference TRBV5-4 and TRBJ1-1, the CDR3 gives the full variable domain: ETGVTQSPTHLIKTRGQQVTLRCSSQSGHNTVSWYQQALGQGPQFIFQYYREEENGRGNFPPRFSGLQFPNYSSELNVNALELDDSALYLCASSFRDRESEAFFGQGTRLTVV.

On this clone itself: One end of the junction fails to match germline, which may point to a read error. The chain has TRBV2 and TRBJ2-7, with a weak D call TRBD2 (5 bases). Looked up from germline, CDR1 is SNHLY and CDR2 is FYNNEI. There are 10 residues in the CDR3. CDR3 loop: CASSEAGVLF. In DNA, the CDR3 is TGTGCCAGCAGTGAAGCCGGGGTACTCTTC.